This entry lists 27 T cell receptor beta chains sequenced from one sample in a study of CD8 T cells in Susac syndrome. Random hexamers served to reverse transcribe roughly 0.45 to 1 ug RNA. TCRdb re-called the immunoSEQ multiplex PCR reads with MiXCR, one entry per CDR3 protein. There are some 100,000 distinct CDR3 sequences in the sample; nearly 97% occur only once, and 0.3% to 0.35% lies in the top ten. Sequencing used CD8+ T cells from PBMCs. Receptors were obtained from a human donor with Susac syndrome.

This chain connects TRBV7-8 to TRBJ2-1; 10 bases map to TRBD2. The J segment lost 8 bases and the V segment lost 3 bases, leaving 7 bases of the junction unmatched. Germline V lookup: CDR1 SGHVS, CDR2 FQNEAQ. CDR3 length: 15 amino acids. The CDR3 coding sequence is TGTGCCAGCAGCTTCAGCGGGGGGGCCTCGGATGAGCAGTTCTTC. Encoded protein: CASSFSGGASDEQFF.

The chain is built from TRBV2 and TRBJ1-2; D not resolved. Germline loops: CDR1 SNHLY, CDR2 FYNNEI. V was trimmed by 9 bases and J by 8 bases, leaving 4 bases between them. The CDR3 totals 8 residues. The CDR3 spells CASGGYTF. As DNA, the CDR3 is TGTGCCAGTGGGGGCTACACCTTC.

The V and J genes are TRBV9 and TRBJ2-3; D ambiguous. Trimming shortened V by 3 bases and J by 0 bases, and 14 bases separated the two germline ends. Germline CDR1 and CDR2: SGDLS and YYNGEE. This CDR3 has 16 amino acids. This CDR3 reads CASSGSPTRSTDTQYF. The CDR3, as DNA: TGTGCCAGCAGCGGTAGCCCGACTCGCAGCACAGATACGCAGTATTTT. Looking up the rest from reference TRBV9 and TRBJ2-3 gives the full variable domain: DSGVTQTPKHLITATGQRVTLRCSPRSGDLSVYWYQQSLDQGLQFLIQYYNGEERAKGNILERFSAQQFPDLHSELNLSSLELGDSALYFCASSGSPTRSTDTQYFGPGTRLTVL.

The CDR3 is CASSLDSAYNEQFF. The CDR3, as DNA: TGTGCCAGCAGCTTAGACTCAGCCTACAATGAGCAGTTCTTC. J is TRBJ2-1 and V is TRBV7-2; D is ambiguous. CDR1 is SGHTA and CDR2 is FQGNSA in the germline V gene. The CDR3 is 14 residues long. V dropped 1 base and J dropped 2 bases, with 6 bases sitting between them.

The V and J genes are TRBV6-5 and TRBJ1-5; D is perhaps TRBD1 (5 bases). The CDR3 has 17 amino acids. Deletions cut 0 bases from V and 2 bases from J, with 14 bases between. CDR1 and CDR2 (germline): MNHEY, SVGAGI. CDR3 sequence: CASSYSMPGLGNQPQHF. The DNA for the CDR3 is TGTGCCAGCAGTTACTCGATGCCGGGACTGGGCAATCAGCCCCAGCATTTT.

The chain carries TRBV20-1 and TRBJ2-7; TRBD1 matches 8 bases. V gave up 6 bases and J gave up 3 bases; unmatched junction bases: 13. The germline CDR1 and CDR2 sequences are DFQATT and SNEGSKA (reference sequence). CDR3 size: 15 residues. CDR3 residues: CSAQKTGDSGYEQYF. The CDR3 nucleotides read TGCAGTGCCCAAAAGACAGGGGACTCTGGCTACGAGCAGTACTTC.

The genes are TRBV6-5 and TRBJ2-3; 8 bases align to TRBD2. The CDR3 is made up of 13 amino acids. Per germline, CDR1 MNHEY and CDR2 SVGAGI. After removal of 2 bases from V and 6 bases from J, the junction contained 1 base not matched to a gene. CDR3 in amino acids: CASSYAGGDTQYF. The DNA for the CDR3 is TGTGCCAGCAGTTACGCGGGAGGTGATACGCAGTATTTT.

The chain is built from TRBV19 and TRBJ1-1; D gene uncertain. Trimming pared 1 base from V and 6 bases from J, leaving 6 bases between. This CDR3 spans 12 amino acids. Germline CDR1 reads LNHDA; CDR2 reads SQIVND (reference sequence). The DNA for the CDR3 is TGTGCCAGTAGTATAGTTGGGGCTGAAGCTTTCTTT. It encodes CASSIVGAEAFF.

CDR3 nucleotide sequence: TGCGCCAGCATGGGACAGGGGAACGAGCAGTACTTC. It is translated as CASMGQGNEQYF. V and J are TRBV10-2 and TRBJ2-7, with 10 bases fitting TRBD1. CDR3 length: 12 amino acids. The germline V gene encodes CDR1 WSHSY and CDR2 SAAADI. V trimming: 7 bases; J trimming: 5 bases; junction bases outside the gene matches: 2.

The V and J genes are TRBV16 and TRBJ1-5; D is perhaps TRBD1 (6 bases). Germline CDR1 KGHSY, CDR2 FQNENV. CDR3 size: 15 residues. Trimming removed 3 bases from V and 2 bases from J, with 11 bases in between. The CDR3 reads CASSQEGDGNQPQHF. In DNA form, the CDR3 reads TGTGCCAGCAGCCAGGAGGGGGATGGCAATCAGCCCCAGCATTTT.

V gene TRBV6-1 combines with J gene TRBJ1-2; D perhaps matches TRBD1 (5 bases). Per germline, CDR1 MNHNS and CDR2 SASEGT. The V end lost 7 bases, the J end lost 4 bases, and 22 bases lay between the germline ends. The CDR3 is made up of 16 amino acids. CDR3 in DNA: TGTGCCAGCATCGAATGGAGTGGGGACCCATCCTATGGCTACACCTTC. Its protein product is CASIEWSGDPSYGYTF.

The chain links TRBV13 to TRBJ2-3, with D possibly being TRBD1 (5 bases). Germline lookup yields CDR1 PRHDT and CDR2 FYEKMQ (reference sequence). The CDR3 sequence is 16 residues long. The ends were cut back, 5 bases at V and 3 bases at J, with 18 bases in the middle. The CDR3 reads CASSQGGHQLTDTQYF. CDR3 DNA sequence: TGTGCCAGCAGCCAAGGCGGACACCAACTGACAGATACGCAGTATTTT. The full variable domain, its missing parts supplied by reference TRBV13 and TRBJ2-3, is AAGVIQSPRHLIKEKRETATLKCYPIPRHDTVYWYQQGPGQDPQFLISFYEKMQSDKGSIPDRFSAQQFSDYHSELNMSSLELGDSALYFCASSQGGHQLTDTQYFGPGTRLTVL.

This clonotype was observed a single time. J is TRBJ2-5 and V is TRBV27; D not resolved. Germline values: CDR1 MNHEY, CDR2 SMNVEV (reference sequence). V lost 5 bases, J lost 1 base, and 17 bases lay in between. CDR3 length equals 16 residues. CDR3 loop: CASSPSPARFQETQYF. In DNA, the CDR3 is TGTGCCAGCAGTCCCTCCCCCGCCCGGTTCCAAGAGACCCAGTACTTC.

V and J are TRBV29-1 and TRBJ2-2; tentative D call: TRBD1 (7 bases). V dropped 6 bases and J dropped 6 bases, with 14 bases sitting between them. The CDR3 runs to 13 residues. The germline V gene has CDR1 SQVTM and CDR2 ANQGSEA. DNA of the CDR3: TGCAGCGTACGAGACAGGGAGGCCGGGGAGCTGTTTTTT. It encodes CSVRDREAGELFF.

The chain has TRBV19 and TRBJ2-7; tentatively, D is TRBD1 (5 bases). The CDR3 contains 13 residues. Trimming stripped 7 bases from V and 1 base from J, with 11 bases between. Germline CDR1 LNHDA, CDR2 SQIVND (reference sequence). The CDR3 loop is CASNPQGSYEQYF. CDR3 in DNA: TGTGCCAGTAATCCCCAGGGATCCTACGAGCAGTACTTC.

The V call is TRBV7-9, the J call TRBJ2-5, with D perhaps matching TRBD1 (5 bases). Germline V gives CDR1 SEHNR, CDR2 FQNEAQ (reference sequence). There are 14 residues in the CDR3. V was cut by 2 bases and J by 2 bases, with 9 bases left in between. The CDR3 here is CASSLRGQQETQYF. In DNA, the CDR3 is TGTGCCAGCAGCTTACGAGGACAACAAGAGACCCAGTACTTC.

The chain links TRBV20-1 to TRBJ2-5; D possibly corresponds to TRBD1 (5 bases). Germline CDR1 and CDR2: DFQATT and SNEGSKA (reference sequence). The length of the CDR3 is 12 residues. V was shortened by 3 bases and J by 9 bases, with 14 bases between the two germline ends. This CDR3 reads CSARVGPQAQYF. The CDR3 nucleotides read TGCAGTGCTAGGGTAGGGCCACAGGCCCAGTACTTC.

The V gene is TRBV9, the J gene TRBJ2-5; 7 bases line up with TRBD1. The CDR3 runs to 14 residues. Trimming took 4 bases from V and 7 from J; bases not matched to a gene: 10. Germline loops: CDR1 SGDLS, CDR2 YYNGEE. The chain's CDR3 is CASSPTTGWGTQYF. The DNA for the CDR3 is TGTGCCAGCAGCCCAACGACAGGGTGGGGGACCCAGTACTTC.

This clonotype was counted only a few times. V gene TRBV12-3 or TRBV12-4 combines with J gene TRBJ2-5; TRBD1 aligns across 8 bases. The CDR3 has 14 amino acids. The J segment lost 2 bases and the V segment lost 5 bases, leaving 4 bases of the junction unmatched. This CDR3 is CASSPGTGQETQYF. CDR3 nucleotide sequence: TGTGCCAGCAGTCCCGGGACAGGTCAAGAGACCCAGTACTTC.

This clonotype has only one observation. The chain links TRBV29-1 to TRBJ2-1; a weak D match, TRBD1 (5 bases). Germline assignment: CDR1 SQVTM and CDR2 ANQGSEA. The V end lost 4 bases, the J end lost 3 bases, and 16 bases lay between the germline ends. This CDR3 contains 15 residues. Here the CDR3 reads CSVGRIPQGYNEQFF. For the CDR3, the DNA is TGCAGCGTTGGCCGGATCCCGCAGGGCTACAATGAGCAGTTCTTC.

This chain connects TRBV10-3 to TRBJ2-7, with D possibly TRBD1 on 5 matching bases. Trimming cost V 2 bases and J 2 bases, with 16 bases left between them. CDR3 length: 16 residues. CDR1 is ENHRY, CDR2 SYGVKD, per germline. The CDR3 sequence: CAISEHGAGLAYEQYF. The CDR3 nucleotides read TGTGCCATCAGTGAGCATGGGGCAGGCCTGGCCTACGAGCAGTACTTC.

The V and J genes are TRBV4-1 and TRBJ2-7; TRBD1 matches at 8 bases. The CDR3 totals 15 residues. Trimming at V came to 0 bases and at J to 2 bases, leaving 3 bases not matched to a gene. The germline CDR1 and CDR2 sequences are MGHRA and YSYEKL. The CDR3 loop is CASSQEGGQAYEQYF. The CDR3, as DNA: TGCGCCAGCAGCCAAGAAGGGGGACAGGCCTACGAGCAGTACTTC.

V is TRBV29-1 and J is TRBJ1-2; 12 bases agree with TRBD1. CDR3 size: 15 residues. Germline lookup yields CDR1 SQVTM and CDR2 ANQGSEA. Trimming at V came to 4 bases and at J to 6 bases, leaving 9 bases not matched to a gene. The CDR3 spells CSVVTTGTGGHGYTF. CDR3 DNA: TGCAGCGTTGTTACAACCGGGACAGGGGGCCATGGCTACACCTTC. Full variable domain (remainder filled in from reference TRBV29-1 and TRBJ1-2): SAVISQKPSRDICQRGTSLTIQCQVDSQVTMMFWYRQQPGQSLTLIATANQGSEATYESGFVIDKFPISRPNLTFSTLTVSNMSPEDSSIYLCSVVTTGTGGHGYTFGSGTRLTVV.

This rearrangement joins TRBV4-1 to TRBJ2-6; D is undetermined. The CDR3 consists of 17 residues. Per the germline V gene, CDR1 is MGHRA and CDR2 is YSYEKL. V shed 0 bases and J shed 0 bases, with 9 bases lying between them. CDR3 protein: CASSQEAGLSGANVLTF. CDR3 DNA sequence: TGCGCCAGCAGCCAAGAGGCAGGCCTCTCTGGGGCCAACGTCCTGACTTTC.

The J gene is TRBJ2-7, the V gene TRBV25-1; maybe TRBD2 (5 bases). Trimming shortened V by 7 bases and J by 0 bases, and 10 bases separated the two germline ends. Germline CDR1 is MGHDK and CDR2 is SYGVNS. The CDR3 runs to 13 residues. The CDR3, as DNA: TGTGCCAGCACCCTAGGGAGCTCCTACGAGCAGTACTTC. It codes for CASTLGSSYEQYF.

CDR3 amino acids: CASSPRWAGGSYNEQFF. The DNA for the CDR3 is TGTGCCAGCAGCCCCCGTTGGGCAGGGGGCTCCTACAATGAGCAGTTCTTC. The chain is built from TRBV9 and TRBJ2-1; 7 bases are a match to TRBD1. V shed 4 bases, J shed 0 bases, and the junction held 10 bases outside the gene matches. Germline values: CDR1 SGDLS, CDR2 YYNGEE. The CDR3 covers 17 residues.

In its sample, this clonotype was seen once. The V and J genes are TRBV6-5 and TRBJ1-6; 7 bases are shared with TRBD1. CDR1 and CDR2 from the germline V gene are MNHEY and SVGAGI. This CDR3 spans 15 amino acids. V shed 0 bases, J shed 6 bases, and the junction held 2 bases outside the gene matches. CDR3 bases: TGTGCCAGCAGTTACTCGTGGGACAGTAATTCACCCCTCCACTTT. Residues: CASSYSWDSNSPLHF.